This T cell receptor beta chain comes out of a study of control samples from healthy donors and cancer patients (dated by TCRdb to 2020 to 2021). The library was built by means of the immunoSEQ multiplex PCR assay. Drawn from immuneACCESS, this table holds only the in-frame rearrangements with V and J called that TCRdb kept. Clones are partly lost; checked studies trace under half to an unresolved V gene and leave the rest unexplained. Recorded for this sample are 70,000 or so clones; approximately 80% of them occurred a single time. 25% to 35% of the sample is held by the ten biggest clonotypes. This clone was seen a single time. Its binding antigen is unknown. No clone much larger than this one lies a single base away; base qualities are absent. CDR1 and CDR2 are drawn from the germline V gene: SGHTA, FQGTGA. The CDR3 holds 16 amino acids from the cysteine to the phenylalanine. Of all the DNA, just the CDR3 is kept, 48 bases in frame from base 1. V is cut back by 2 bases and J by 1 base, with 6 bases in the junction unmatched.

This clonotype was obtained from a man aged 45-65 years in good health. Sequenced material: blood. The chain uses TRBV7-3 and TRBJ2-5; TRBD2 fits 8 bases in the junction. The bases read TGTGCCAGCAGCTTAGAACCGGGGGGGAGCCAAGAGACCCAGTACTTC. Translated, this is CASSLEPGGSQETQYF.